What follows is one T cell receptor beta chain and its context. Antigen unknown. It was with 60 Vbeta and 13 Jbeta primers that the PCR ran. This table comes from immunoSEQ multiplex PCR, and its TCRdb copy is limited to in-frame clones, with some not included. The sample has around 130,000 clones, approximately 79% seen once. This record comes from a study of cytomegalovirus exposure and HLA in healthy donors. The study, taken as a whole, reports: Reports credit the classifier with highly specific, highly sensitive diagnosis of cytomegalovirus status. A likely sequencing artifact accounted for one observed cluster of highly shared sequence variants. Follow-up analysis later connected one missense variant in DCLRE1C with trimming of TCR beta V- and J-genes.

The specimen was PBMCs. This TCR was sampled from a female donor in good health and CMV-seronegative.

For the CDR3, the DNA is TGTGCCAGCAGTGTGCAGGGTGGAAGTCAGCCCCAGCATTTT. It translates to CASSVQGGSQPQHF. The rearrangement joins TRBV6-1 to TRBJ1-5, with a tentative D call TRBD1 (5 bases). Germline CDR1 reads MNHNS; CDR2 reads SASEGT. There are 14 residues in the CDR3. V gave up 4 bases and J gave up 6 bases, with 13 bases separating them.